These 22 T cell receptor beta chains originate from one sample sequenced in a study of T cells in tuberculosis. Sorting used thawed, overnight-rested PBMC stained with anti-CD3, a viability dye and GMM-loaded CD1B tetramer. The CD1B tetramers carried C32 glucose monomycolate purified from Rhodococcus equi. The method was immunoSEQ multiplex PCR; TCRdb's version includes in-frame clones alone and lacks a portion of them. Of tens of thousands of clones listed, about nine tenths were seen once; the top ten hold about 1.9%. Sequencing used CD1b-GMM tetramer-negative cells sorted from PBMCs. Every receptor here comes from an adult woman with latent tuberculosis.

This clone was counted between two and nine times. CDR3 protein: CASSLGQMNTEAFF. The CDR3 bases are TGTGCCAGCAGCCTCGGACAGATGAACACTGAAGCTTTCTTT. The rearrangement links TRBV7-9 to TRBJ1-1, with D tentatively TRBD1 (6 bases). V lost 5 bases, J lost 0 bases, and 10 bases lay in between. The CDR3 is 14 amino acids. CDR1 is SEHNR, CDR2 FQNEAQ, per germline (reference sequence).

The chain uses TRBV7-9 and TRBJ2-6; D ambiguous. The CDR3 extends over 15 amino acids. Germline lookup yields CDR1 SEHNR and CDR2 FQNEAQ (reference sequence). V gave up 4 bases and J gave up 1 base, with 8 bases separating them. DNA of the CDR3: TGTGCCAGCAGCTCGTACGGGTCTGGGGCCAACGTCCTGACTTTC. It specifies CASSSYGSGANVLTF.

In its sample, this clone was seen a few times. The CDR3, as DNA: TGCGCCTGCTCCGGGGGGGGCTCGGGGGAGACCCAGTACTTC. Amino acid sequence: CACSGGGSGETQYF. The V and J genes are TRBV5-1 and TRBJ2-5; 8 nucleotides line up with TRBD2. J was trimmed by 5 bases and V by 10 bases; bases with no gene match: 13. The CDR3 loop spans 14 amino acids. Germline V CDR1 and CDR2: SGHRS, YFSETQ.

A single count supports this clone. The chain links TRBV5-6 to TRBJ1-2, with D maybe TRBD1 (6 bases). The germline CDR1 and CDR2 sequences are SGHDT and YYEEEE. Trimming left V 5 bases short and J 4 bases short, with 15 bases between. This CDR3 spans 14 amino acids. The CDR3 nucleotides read TGTGCCAGCAGTCGACAGGTACCTCCCTATGGCTACACCTTC. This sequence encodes CASSRQVPPYGYTF. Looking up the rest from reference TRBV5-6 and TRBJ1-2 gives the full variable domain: DAGVTQSPTHLIKTRGQQVTLRCSPKSGHDTVSWYQQALGQGPQFIFQYYEEEERQRGNFPDRFSGHQFPNYSSELNVNALLLGDSALYLCASSRQVPPYGYTFGSGTRLTVV.

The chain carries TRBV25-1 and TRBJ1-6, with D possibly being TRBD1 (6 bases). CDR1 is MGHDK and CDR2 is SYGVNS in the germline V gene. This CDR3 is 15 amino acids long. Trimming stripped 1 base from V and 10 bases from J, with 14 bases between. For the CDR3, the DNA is TGTGCCAGCAGTGAATCAAAGGGACACACCTCACCCCTCCACTTT. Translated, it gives CASSESKGHTSPLHF.

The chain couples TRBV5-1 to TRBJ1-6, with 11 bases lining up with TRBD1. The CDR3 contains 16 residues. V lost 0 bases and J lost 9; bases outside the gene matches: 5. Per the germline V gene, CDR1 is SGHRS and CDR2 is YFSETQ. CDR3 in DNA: TGCGCCAGCAGCTTGGTCGGGACAGGGGGGGCTTCACCCCTCCACTTT. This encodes CASSLVGTGGASPLHF. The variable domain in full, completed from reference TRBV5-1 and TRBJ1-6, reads KAGVTQTPRYLIKTRGQQVTLSCSPISGHRSVSWYQQTPGQGLQFLFEYFSETQRNKGNFPGRFSGRQFSNSRSEMNVSTLELGDSALYLCASSLVGTGGASPLHFGNGTRLTVT.

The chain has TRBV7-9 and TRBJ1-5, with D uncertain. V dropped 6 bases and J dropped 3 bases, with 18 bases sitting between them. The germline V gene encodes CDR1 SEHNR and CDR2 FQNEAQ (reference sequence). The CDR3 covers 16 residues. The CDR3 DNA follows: TGTGCCAGCAGTAAAGCGGGAGGGCATAACAATCAGCCCCAGCATTTT. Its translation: CASSKAGGHNNQPQHF.

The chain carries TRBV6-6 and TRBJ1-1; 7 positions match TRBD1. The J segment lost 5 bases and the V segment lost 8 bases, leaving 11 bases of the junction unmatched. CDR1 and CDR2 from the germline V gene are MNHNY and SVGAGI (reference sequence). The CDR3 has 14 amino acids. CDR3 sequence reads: CASELGGAGTEAFF. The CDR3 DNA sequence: TGTGCCAGCGAATTAGGGGGCGCCGGGACTGAAGCTTTCTTT.

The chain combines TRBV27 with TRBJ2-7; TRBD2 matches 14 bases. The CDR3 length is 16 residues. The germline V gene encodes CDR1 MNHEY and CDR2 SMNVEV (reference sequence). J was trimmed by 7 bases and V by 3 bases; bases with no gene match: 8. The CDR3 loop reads CASSLVGTSGGGEQYV. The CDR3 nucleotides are TGTGCCAGCAGTTTGGTAGGGACTAGCGGGGGTGGAGAGCAGTACGTC.

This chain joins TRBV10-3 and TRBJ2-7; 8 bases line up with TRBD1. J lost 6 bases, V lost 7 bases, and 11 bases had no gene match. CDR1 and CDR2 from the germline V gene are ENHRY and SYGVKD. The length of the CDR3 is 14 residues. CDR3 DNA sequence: TGTGCCATCAACGCCGGGACAGGTAGATCCGAGCAGTACTTC. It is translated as CAINAGTGRSEQYF.

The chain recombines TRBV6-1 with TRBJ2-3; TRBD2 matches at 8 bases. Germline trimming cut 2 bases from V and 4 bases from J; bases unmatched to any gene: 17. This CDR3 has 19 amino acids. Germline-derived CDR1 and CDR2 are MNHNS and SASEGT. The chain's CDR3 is CASSEPHWGSGGGPDTQYF. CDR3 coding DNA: TGTGCCAGCAGTGAACCCCACTGGGGGAGCGGGGGTGGTCCAGATACGCAGTATTTT.

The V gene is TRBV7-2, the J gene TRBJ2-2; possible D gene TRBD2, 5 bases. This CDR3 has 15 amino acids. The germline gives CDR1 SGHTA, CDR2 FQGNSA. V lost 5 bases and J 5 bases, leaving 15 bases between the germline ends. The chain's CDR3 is CASSPFGGETGELFF. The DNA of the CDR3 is TGTGCCAGCAGCCCATTCGGAGGCGAGACCGGGGAGCTGTTTTTT.

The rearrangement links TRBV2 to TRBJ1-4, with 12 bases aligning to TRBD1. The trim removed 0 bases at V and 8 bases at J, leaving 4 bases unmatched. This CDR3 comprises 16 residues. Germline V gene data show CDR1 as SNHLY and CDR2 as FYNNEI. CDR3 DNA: TGTGCCAGCAGTGAAGCGCTAGGGACAGGGGGCGAAAAACTGTTTTTT. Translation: CASSEALGTGGEKLFF.

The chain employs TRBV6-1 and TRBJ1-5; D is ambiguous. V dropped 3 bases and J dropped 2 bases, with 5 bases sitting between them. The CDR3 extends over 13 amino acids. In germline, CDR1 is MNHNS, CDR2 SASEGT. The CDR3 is CASSDYGNQPQHF. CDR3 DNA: TGTGCCAGCAGTGACTACGGCAATCAGCCCCAGCATTTT.

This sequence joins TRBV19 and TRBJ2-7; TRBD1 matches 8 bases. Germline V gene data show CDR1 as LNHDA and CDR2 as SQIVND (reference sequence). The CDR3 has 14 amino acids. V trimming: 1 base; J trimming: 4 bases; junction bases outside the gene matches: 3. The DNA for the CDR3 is TGTGCCAGTAGTATAGGACAGGGGATATACGAGCAGTACTTC. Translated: CASSIGQGIYEQYF.

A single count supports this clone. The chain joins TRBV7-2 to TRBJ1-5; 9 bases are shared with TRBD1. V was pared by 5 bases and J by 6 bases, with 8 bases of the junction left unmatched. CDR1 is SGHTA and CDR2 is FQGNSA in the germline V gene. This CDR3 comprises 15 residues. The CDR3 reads CASSTGQGRFQPQHF. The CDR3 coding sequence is TGTGCCAGCAGCACGGGACAGGGCCGGTTTCAGCCCCAGCATTTT.

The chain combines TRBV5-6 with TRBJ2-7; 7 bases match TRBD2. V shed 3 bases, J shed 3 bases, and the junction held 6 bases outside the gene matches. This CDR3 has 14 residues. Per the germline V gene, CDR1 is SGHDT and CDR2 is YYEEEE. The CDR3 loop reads CASSWSGVGYEQYF. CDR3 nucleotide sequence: TGTGCCAGCAGCTGGAGCGGGGTGGGCTACGAGCAGTACTTC. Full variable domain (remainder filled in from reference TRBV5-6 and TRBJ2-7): DAGVTQSPTHLIKTRGQQVTLRCSPKSGHDTVSWYQQALGQGPQFIFQYYEEEERQRGNFPDRFSGHQFPNYSSELNVNALLLGDSALYLCASSWSGVGYEQYFGPGTRLTVT.

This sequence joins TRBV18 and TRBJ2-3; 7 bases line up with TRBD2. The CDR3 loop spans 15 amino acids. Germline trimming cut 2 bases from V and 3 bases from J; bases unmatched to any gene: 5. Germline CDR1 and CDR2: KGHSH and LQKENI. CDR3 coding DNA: TGTGCCAGCTCACCAGCGGGAGCGTGGACAGATACGCAGTATTTT. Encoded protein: CASSPAGAWTDTQYF.

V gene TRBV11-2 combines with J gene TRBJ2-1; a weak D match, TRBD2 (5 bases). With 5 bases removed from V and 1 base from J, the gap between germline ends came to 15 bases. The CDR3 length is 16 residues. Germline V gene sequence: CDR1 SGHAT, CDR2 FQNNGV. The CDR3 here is CASSPLHGVSYNEQFF. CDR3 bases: TGTGCCAGCAGCCCCCTTCACGGGGTTTCCTACAATGAGCAGTTCTTC.

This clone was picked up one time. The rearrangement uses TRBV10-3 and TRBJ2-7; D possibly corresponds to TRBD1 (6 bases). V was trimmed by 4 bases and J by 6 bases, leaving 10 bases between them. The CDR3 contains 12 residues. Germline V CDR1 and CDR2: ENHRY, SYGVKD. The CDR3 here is CAISARGSEQYV. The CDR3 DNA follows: TGTGCCATCAGTGCCAGGGGATCCGAGCAGTACGTC.

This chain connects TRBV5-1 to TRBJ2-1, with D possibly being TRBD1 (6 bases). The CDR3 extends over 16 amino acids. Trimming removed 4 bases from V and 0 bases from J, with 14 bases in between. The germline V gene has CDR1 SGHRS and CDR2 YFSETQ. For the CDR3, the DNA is TGCGCCAGCAGCAAGGGACATCGGAGCTCCTACAATGAGCAGTTCTTC. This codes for CASSKGHRSSYNEQFF.

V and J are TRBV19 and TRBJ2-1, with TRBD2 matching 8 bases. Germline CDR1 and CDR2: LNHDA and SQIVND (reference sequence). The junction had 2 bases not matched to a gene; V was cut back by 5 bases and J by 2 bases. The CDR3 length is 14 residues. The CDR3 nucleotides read TGTGCCAGTAGTCCGGGACTAGCCTACAATGAGCAGTTCTTC. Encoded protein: CASSPGLAYNEQFF.